One and the same sample provided the 28 T cell receptor beta chains below, sequenced in a study of cytomegalovirus exposure and HLA in healthy donors. Researchers ran the PCR with 60 Vbeta and 13 Jbeta primers. Method: immunoSEQ multiplex PCR; TCRdb's copy keeps in-frame clones and lacks some. The sample records under 85,000 clones, about four fifths being singletons. The specimen sequenced was PBMCs. The receptors here all came from a man aged 35 to 55 in good health and CMV-seronegative.

This clone was observed a few times. The chain is built from TRBV20-1 and TRBJ1-2; D uncertain. The germline CDR1 and CDR2 sequences are DFQATT and SNEGSKA (reference sequence). CDR3 length equals 11 residues. The CDR3 DNA reads as TGCAGCTTACCGGGGTTCTATGGCTACACCTTC. Translating it yields CSLPGFYGYTF.

This clone was observed a handful of times. The rearrangement uses TRBV10-3 and TRBJ2-1; 11 nucleotides line up with TRBD1. The CDR3 is made up of 15 amino acids. Germline assignment: CDR1 ENHRY and CDR2 SYGVKD. V lost 8 bases and J lost 7; bases outside the gene matches: 10. The CDR3 nucleotides are TGTGCCATCGGACGCCCGGGACAGGGGGATAATGAGCAGTTCTTC. Translating gives CAIGRPGQGDNEQFF.

V usage is TRBV28 and J usage is TRBJ2-1; D call uncertain. Trimming cost V 3 bases and J 6 bases, with 12 bases left between them. Germline values: CDR1 MDHEN, CDR2 SYDVKM. The CDR3 is made up of 14 amino acids. In nucleotides, the CDR3 is TGTGCCAGCAGTTTTGTAGCCGGTTCCAATGAGCAGTTCTTC. It is translated as CASSFVAGSNEQFF.

The genes are TRBV6-5 and TRBJ2-2, with TRBD1 matching 7 bases. Germline lookup yields CDR1 MNHEY and CDR2 SVGAGI. V lost 1 base to trimming and J lost 7 bases; unmatched junction nucleotides: 9. The CDR3 is 16 amino acids. CDR3 sequence: CASSYLSTGRNGELFF. The CDR3 DNA reads as TGTGCCAGCAGTTACTTATCGACAGGGCGGAACGGGGAGCTGTTTTTT.

This clone came up once. The chain links TRBV2 to TRBJ2-7; perhaps TRBD1 as D (5 bases). The CDR3 contains 12 residues. V lost 7 bases, J lost 0 bases, and 7 bases lay in between. Germline values: CDR1 SNHLY, CDR2 FYNNEI. CDR3 DNA sequence: TGTGCCAGCAAAGACAGCTCCTACGAGCAGTACTTC. Translation gives CASKDSSYEQYF.

V is TRBV5-1 and J is TRBJ2-3; D not resolved. The CDR3 is made up of 12 amino acids. Trimming pared 2 bases from V and 6 bases from J, leaving 7 bases between. Germline CDR1 and CDR2: SGHRS and YFSETQ. The CDR3 sequence: CASSFFPDTQYF. CDR3 in DNA: TGCGCCAGCAGCTTCTTTCCTGATACGCAGTATTTT.

The rearrangement joins TRBV2 to TRBJ1-1; weak D call: TRBD1 (5 bases). Trimming took off 2 bases at V and 12 bases at J, with 16 bases between the two ends. The CDR3 is 13 amino acids. In germline, CDR1 is SNHLY, CDR2 FYNNEI. CDR3 nucleotide sequence: TGTGCCAGCAGTGAACGGGAGGAAGCAGGGCCTTTCTTT. This codes for CASSEREEAGPFF.

The V gene is TRBV28, the J gene TRBJ1-5, with D unclear. The CDR3 runs 15 residues. Trimming removed 1 base at V and 2 bases at J, with 9 bases between. Germline V gene sequence: CDR1 MDHEN, CDR2 SYDVKM. CDR3 amino acids: CASSLLAGGNQPQHF. CDR3 bases: TGTGCCAGCAGTTTATTAGCCGGGGGCAATCAGCCCCAGCATTTT.

Only one count was recorded for this clone. The gene calls are TRBV28 and TRBJ2-1, with a tentative D call TRBD2 (5 bases). V was shortened by 7 bases and J by 4 bases, with 11 bases between the two germline ends. Germline CDR1 is MDHEN and CDR2 is SYDVKM. The length of the CDR3 is 13 residues. The CDR3 region has the DNA TGTGCCAGCACCTCGGACTTGTACAATGAGCAGTTCTTC. It yields the protein CASTSDLYNEQFF.

The chain couples TRBV5-1 to TRBJ2-3, with 12 bases fitting TRBD1. Germline values: CDR1 SGHRS, CDR2 YFSETQ. The CDR3 has 16 amino acids. With 4 bases clipped from V and 5 bases from J, the junction kept 8 bases outside the gene matches. The CDR3 nucleotides are TGCGCCAGCAGCACCCCGGGACAGGGGGCCGGAGATACGCAGTATTTT. This sequence encodes CASSTPGQGAGDTQYF.

The rearrangement joins TRBV2 to TRBJ2-3, with a weak D call TRBD1 (5 bases). The CDR3 contains 15 residues. CDR1 is SNHLY, CDR2 FYNNEI, per germline. V was shortened by 4 bases and J by 2 bases, with 13 bases between the two germline ends. As DNA, the CDR3 is TGTGCCAGCAGTGTGCTAGACAGCGCCACAGATACGCAGTATTTT. Translating gives CASSVLDSATDTQYF.

The chain recombines TRBV14 with TRBJ2-7, with 8 bases identical to TRBD1. This CDR3 region has 17 residues. V was clipped by 4 bases and J by 3 bases; unmatched bases: 14. The germline CDR1 and CDR2 sequences are SGHDN and FVKESK. DNA for the CDR3: TGTGCCAGCAGCCGGGCAGGGGGCTTCCCTAGGATCTACGAGCAGTACTTC. Its protein product is CASSRAGGFPRIYEQYF.

V and J are TRBV28 and TRBJ2-1; 7 nucleotides line up with TRBD1. The V and J ends lost 1 base and 1 base, in that order; junction bases with no gene match: 10. Per the germline V gene, CDR1 is MDHEN and CDR2 is SYDVKM. This CDR3 is 18 amino acids long. CDR3 bases: TGTGCCAGCAGTTTATTGAAAAAACAGGGGCCATCCTACAATGAGCAGTTCTTC. It yields the protein CASSLLKKQGPSYNEQFF.

The chain has TRBV7-9 and TRBJ2-1; TRBD1 matches at 10 bases. CDR3 length: 15 residues. Trimming removed 4 bases from V and 3 bases from J; junction bases left unmatched: 3. Germline V gives CDR1 SEHNR, CDR2 FQNEAQ (reference sequence). The CDR3 DNA reads TGTGCCAGCAGCTCCCGGGACAGGGGCTACAATGAGCAGTTCTTC. As protein: CASSSRDRGYNEQFF.

The CDR3 nucleotides read TGTGCCAGCAGTATACAGCAGGGGGTTGGGGAGACCCAGTACTTC. Protein: CASSIQQGVGETQYF. The rearrangement uses TRBV2 and TRBJ2-5; 7 nucleotides align to TRBD1. Germline trimming cut 5 bases from V and 5 bases from J; bases unmatched to any gene: 11. This CDR3 region has 15 residues. CDR1 is SNHLY and CDR2 is FYNNEI in the germline V gene.

This chain joins TRBV19 and TRBJ2-7, with a possible D match to TRBD2 (7 bases). The length of the CDR3 is 12 residues. V lost 10 bases and J lost 2, with 12 bases in between. Germline V lookup: CDR1 LNHDA, CDR2 SQIVND (reference sequence). As DNA, the CDR3 is TGTGCCACTGCGGGGGCGGCCTACGAGCAGTACTTC. Encoded protein: CATAGAAYEQYF.

The CDR3 sequence: CASSAGTGGGQHYEQYF. CDR3 nucleotide sequence: TGTGCCAGCAGTGCCGGGACAGGGGGGGGCCAACACTACGAGCAGTACTTC. The J gene is TRBJ2-7, the V gene TRBV2; TRBD1 matches 11 bases. Unmatched junction bases numbered 11, after V lost 4 bases and J lost 3 bases. The CDR3 contains 17 residues. Per the germline V gene, CDR1 is SNHLY and CDR2 is FYNNEI. The variable domain in full, with the rest retrieved from reference TRBV2 and TRBJ2-7, is EPEVTQTPSHQVTQMGQEVILRCVPISNHLYFYWYRQILGQKVEFLVSFYNNEISEKSEIFDDQFSVERPDGSNFTLKIRSTKLEDSAMYFCASSAGTGGGQHYEQYFGPGTRLTVT.

In its sample, this clone was seen once. This rearrangement joins TRBV7-9 to TRBJ2-1, with TRBD1 matching 8 bases. CDR1 is SEHNR, CDR2 FQNEAQ, per germline (reference sequence). The CDR3 spans 16 residues. Unmatched junction bases numbered 10, after V lost 6 bases and J lost 3 bases. DNA of the CDR3: TGTGCCAGCAGTTTATCCGGGACAGGAAACTACAATGAGCAGTTCTTC. Amino acids: CASSLSGTGNYNEQFF.

This chain uses TRBV6-1 with TRBJ2-7; D is uncertain. CDR1 is MNHNS and CDR2 is SASEGT in the germline V gene. This CDR3 has 14 residues. The V and J ends lost 1 base and 2 bases respectively, with 9 bases between them. This CDR3 is CASSEGRLAYEQYF. The DNA for the CDR3 is TGTGCCAGCAGTGAAGGACGGCTAGCCTACGAGCAGTACTTC.

The chain is built from TRBV13 and TRBJ1-3, with 7 bases that match TRBD1. The CDR3 has 14 amino acids. Germline-derived CDR1 and CDR2 are PRHDT and FYEKMQ (reference sequence). V shed 2 bases and J 2 bases; nucleotides not matched to a gene: 0. In DNA form, the CDR3 reads TGTGCCAGCAGCTTACAGGGGGCTGGAAACACCATATATTTT. This encodes CASSLQGAGNTIYF. The full variable domain, rest sourced from reference TRBV13 and TRBJ1-3, is AAGVIQSPRHLIKEKRETATLKCYPIPRHDTVYWYQQGPGQDPQFLISFYEKMQSDKGSIPDRFSAQQFSDYHSELNMSSLELGDSALYFCASSLQGAGNTIYFGEGSWLTVV.

The CDR3: CASSLSQAGDGEQFF. The DNA for the CDR3 is TGCGCCAGCAGCTTGTCACAAGCGGGAGATGGCGAGCAGTTCTTC. The chain carries TRBV5-1 and TRBJ2-1, with TRBD2 matching over 8 bases. The CDR3 length is 15 residues. V dropped 1 base and J dropped 10; count of bases not matched to a gene: 10. Germline CDR1 SGHRS, CDR2 YFSETQ.

The gene calls are TRBV19 and TRBJ1-2, with 9 bases that match TRBD1. Germline V gene lookup returns CDR1 LNHDA and CDR2 SQIVND (reference sequence). Losses at the gene ends were 10 bases for V and 3 bases for J; bases not matched to a gene: 6. The CDR3 runs to 13 residues. CDR3 sequence reads: CATTGDRDYGYTF. The CDR3 coding sequence is TGTGCCACCACGGGGGACAGGGACTATGGCTACACCTTC. Drawing the rest from reference TRBV19 and TRBJ1-2, the complete variable domain is DGGITQSPKYLFRKEGQNVTLSCEQNLNHDAMYWYRQDPGQGLRLIYYSQIVNDFQKGDIAEGYSVSREKKESFPLTVTSAQKNPTAFYLCATTGDRDYGYTFGSGTRLTVV.

V and J are TRBV29-1 and TRBJ1-4; D gene unclear. Per the germline V gene, CDR1 is SQVTM and CDR2 is ANQGSEA. The CDR3 totals 15 residues. V was shortened by 6 bases and J by 0 bases, with 14 bases between the two germline ends. The CDR3 nucleotides are TGCAGCGTCCGGCTGCCAGGCCCAACTAATGAAAAACTGTTTTTT. Translating it yields CSVRLPGPTNEKLFF.

This chain connects TRBV5-1 to TRBJ1-2, with 8 bases identical to TRBD1. The trim removed 1 base at V and 3 bases at J, leaving 5 bases unmatched. This CDR3 contains 15 residues. Germline V gives CDR1 SGHRS, CDR2 YFSETQ. CDR3 loop: CASSLFNRGDYGYTF. Here the CDR3 DNA reads TGCGCCAGCAGCTTGTTTAACAGGGGGGACTATGGCTACACCTTC.

V is TRBV28 and J is TRBJ2-1; D is possibly TRBD2 (6 bases). Germline CDR1 MDHEN, CDR2 SYDVKM. The CDR3 has 14 amino acids. Trimming took off 8 bases at V and 0 bases at J, with 11 bases between the two ends. DNA of the CDR3: TGTGCCAGCGGCGGGGTGAGCTCCTACAATGAGCAGTTCTTC. This sequence encodes CASGGVSSYNEQFF.

This clone occurred a few times. The V and J genes are TRBV7-3 and TRBJ2-3, with TRBD1 matching over 7 bases. After removal of 5 bases from V and 2 bases from J, the junction contained 4 bases not matched to a gene. The CDR3 is made up of 14 amino acids. The germline V gene has CDR1 SGHTA and CDR2 FQGTGA. CDR3 residues: CASSQGQHTDTQYF. The CDR3 DNA reads TGTGCCAGCAGCCAGGGACAGCACACAGATACGCAGTATTTT.

V and J are TRBV5-1 and TRBJ2-1, with 8 bases identical to TRBD2. The CDR3 runs 17 residues. With 0 bases clipped from V and 0 bases from J, the junction kept 5 bases outside the gene matches. In germline, CDR1 is SGHRS, CDR2 YFSETQ. CDR3 region: CASSLGLAGSSYNEQFF. The CDR3 region has the DNA TGCGCCAGCAGCTTGGGTTTAGCGGGGAGCTCCTACAATGAGCAGTTCTTC.

The chain links TRBV7-3 to TRBJ2-2, with D unclear. The CDR3 is made up of 16 amino acids. Germline V CDR1 and CDR2: SGHTA, FQGTGA. V shed 4 bases and J shed 2 bases, with 14 bases lying between them. The CDR3 region has the DNA TGTGCCAGCAGCTCATCCACCACTCATAACACCGGGGAGCTGTTTTTT. Its protein is CASSSSTTHNTGELFF.